These T cell receptor beta chains were read from a single sample in a study of cytomegalovirus exposure and HLA in healthy donors. Profiling relied on immunoSEQ multiplex PCR, and the TCRdb table lists in-frame clones only, not all of them. The sample lists 120,000 or so clones; roughly nine tenths were seen once. Material for sequencing was PBMCs. The source is a woman aged 18-29 years in good health and CMV-seronegative. The CDR3 runs from the conserved cysteine through the conserved F or W. D genes are given only for firm matches. Not every row has a clone size; where given, it reads once, few, many or a size class.

v_gene: TRBV6-1; d_gene: NA; abundance: NA; j_gene: TRBJ1-1; CDR3aa: CASSEAGQGGTEAFF; CDR3nt: TGTGCCAGCAGTGAAGCGGGCCAGGGAGGCACTGAAGCTTTCTTT
v_gene: TRBV7-9; d_gene: NA; abundance: NA; j_gene: TRBJ1-1; CDR3aa: CASSQGDTEAFF; CDR3nt: TGTGCCAGCAGCCAAGGGGACACTGAAGCTTTCTTT
v_gene: TRBV30; d_gene: NA; abundance: NA; j_gene: TRBJ1-3; CDR3aa: CAWSVHDPSSGNTIYF; CDR3nt: TGTGCCTGGAGTGTACATGACCCTAGCTCTGGAAACACCATATATTTT
v_gene: TRBV14; d_gene: TRBD2; abundance: few; j_gene: TRBJ2-7; CDR3aa: CASSLWTSVDEQYF; CDR3nt: TGTGCCAGCAGCCTCTGGACTAGCGTCGACGAGCAGTACTTC
v_gene: TRBV19; d_gene: TRBD1; abundance: once; j_gene: TRBJ2-7; CDR3aa: CASSNDQGAREQYF; CDR3nt: TGTGCCAGTAGTAATGACCAGGGGGCGCGGGAGCAGTACTTC
v_gene: TRBV19; d_gene: NA; abundance: NA; j_gene: TRBJ2-2; CDR3aa: CASSISGMNTGELFF; CDR3nt: TGTGCCAGTAGTATATCCGGGATGAACACCGGGGAGCTGTTTTTT
v_gene: TRBV10-2; d_gene: TRBD1; abundance: NA; j_gene: TRBJ2-1; CDR3aa: CASSEWTGGLNEQFF; CDR3nt: TGCGCCAGCAGTGAGTGGACAGGGGGGCTAAATGAGCAGTTCTTC
v_gene: TRBV29-1; d_gene: NA; abundance: NA; j_gene: TRBJ1-2; CDR3aa: CSVTVGANYGYTF; CDR3nt: TGCAGCGTAACAGTCGGCGCTAACTATGGCTACACCTTC
v_gene: TRBV19; d_gene: NA; abundance: NA; j_gene: TRBJ1-5; CDR3aa: CASMDFRSNQPQHF; CDR3nt: TGTGCCAGTATGGACTTTCGTAGCAATCAGCCCCAGCATTTT
v_gene: TRBV7-7; d_gene: NA; abundance: NA; j_gene: TRBJ2-2; CDR3aa: CASSSFHTGELFF; CDR3nt: TGTGCCAGCAGTTCTTTTCACACCGGGGAGCTGTTTTTT
v_gene: TRBV2; d_gene: NA; abundance: once; j_gene: TRBJ1-5; CDR3aa: CASSEQGILSNQPQHF; CDR3nt: TGTGCCAGCAGTGAACAGGGGATTTTAAGTAATCAGCCCCAGCATTTT
v_gene: TRBV2; d_gene: NA; abundance: once; j_gene: TRBJ2-5; CDR3aa: CASSGAESGEETQYF; CDR3nt: TGTGCCAGCAGTGGGGCGGAGAGCGGAGAAGAGACCCAGTACTTC
v_gene: TRBV6-5; d_gene: NA; abundance: NA; j_gene: TRBJ1-1; CDR3aa: CASSTDEGPEAFF; CDR3nt: TGTGCCAGCAGCACGGACGAGGGCCCTGAAGCTTTCTTT
v_gene: TRBV7-2; d_gene: TRBD2; abundance: NA; j_gene: TRBJ2-1; CDR3aa: CASSSPLAGGPDNEQFF; CDR3nt: TGTGCCAGCAGCTCACCCCTAGCGGGGGGGCCCGACAATGAGCAGTTCTTC
v_gene: TRBV7-2; d_gene: TRBD1; abundance: NA; j_gene: TRBJ1-1; CDR3aa: CASSFTGDTEAFF; CDR3nt: TGTGCCAGCAGTTTTACAGGGGACACTGAAGCTTTCTTT
v_gene: TRBV6-1; d_gene: NA; abundance: NA; j_gene: TRBJ1-4; CDR3aa: CASSDLGRGATNEKLFF; CDR3nt: TGTGCCAGCAGTGATCTCGGGAGGGGAGCAACTAATGAAAAACTGTTTTTT
v_gene: TRBV7-7; d_gene: NA; abundance: NA; j_gene: TRBJ2-1; CDR3aa: CASSLGSSNEQFF; CDR3nt: TGTGCCAGCAGCTTAGGTTCTAGCAATGAGCAGTTCTTC
v_gene: TRBV15; d_gene: TRBD1; abundance: NA; j_gene: TRBJ2-5; CDR3aa: CATLPGQGLQETQYF; CDR3nt: TGTGCCACACTTCCGGGACAGGGTCTCCAAGAGACCCAGTACTTC
v_gene: TRBV28; d_gene: TRBD2; abundance: NA; j_gene: TRBJ2-1; CDR3aa: CASGGADSGIGEQFF; CDR3nt: TGTGCCAGCGGTGGAGCGGATAGCGGGATAGGTGAGCAGTTCTTC
v_gene: TRBV19; d_gene: NA; abundance: NA; j_gene: TRBJ1-5; CDR3aa: CASSPVAGNQPQHF; CDR3nt: TGTGCCAGTAGCCCTGTAGCCGGCAATCAGCCCCAGCATTTT
v_gene: TRBV6-6; d_gene: NA; abundance: NA; j_gene: TRBJ1-5; CDR3aa: CASSHANSINQPQHF; CDR3nt: TGTGCCAGCAGCCACGCGAACAGCATCAATCAGCCCCAGCATTTT
v_gene: TRBV27; d_gene: TRBD2; abundance: NA; j_gene: TRBJ2-3; CDR3aa: CASSLLAGEVDTQYF; CDR3nt: TGTGCCAGCAGTTTACTAGCGGGGGAGGTGGATACGCAGTATTTT
v_gene: TRBV7-2; d_gene: NA; abundance: NA; j_gene: TRBJ2-4; CDR3aa: CASSPGWGAMYIQYF; CDR3nt: TGTGCCAGCAGCCCAGGGTGGGGCGCGATGTACATTCAGTACTTC
v_gene: TRBV30; d_gene: NA; abundance: NA; j_gene: TRBJ1-4; CDR3aa: CAWSGQGHEKLFF; CDR3nt: TGTGCCTGGAGTGGTCAGGGTCATGAAAAACTGTTTTTT
v_gene: TRBV9; d_gene: NA; abundance: NA; j_gene: TRBJ1-2; CDR3aa: CASSVEEGRDGYTF; CDR3nt: TGTGCCAGCAGCGTAGAGGAGGGGCGGGATGGCTACACCTTC
v_gene: TRBV2; d_gene: NA; abundance: NA; j_gene: TRBJ2-1; CDR3aa: CASAGTLYNEQFF; CDR3nt: TGTGCGAGCGCCGGGACACTATACAATGAGCAGTTCTTC
v_gene: TRBV9; d_gene: TRBD1; abundance: few; j_gene: TRBJ2-1; CDR3aa: CASSVAWDRNNEQFF; CDR3nt: TGTGCCAGCAGCGTAGCCTGGGACAGGAACAATGAGCAGTTCTTC
v_gene: TRBV6-1; d_gene: TRBD1; abundance: NA; j_gene: TRBJ1-1; CDR3aa: CASSEGTGYLAFF; CDR3nt: TGTGCCAGCAGTGAAGGGACAGGGTATTTGGCTTTCTTT
v_gene: TRBV2; d_gene: TRBD1; abundance: NA; j_gene: TRBJ2-1; CDR3aa: CASSSGTGERYNEQFF; CDR3nt: TGTGCCAGCAGTTCTGGGACAGGGGAAAGGTACAATGAGCAGTTCTTC
v_gene: TRBV28; d_gene: NA; abundance: NA; j_gene: TRBJ1-5; CDR3aa: CASKSSDSLSQPQHF; CDR3nt: TGTGCCAGCAAGAGTAGTGACAGTCTTAGCCAGCCCCAGCATTTT
v_gene: TRBV28; d_gene: TRBD2; abundance: NA; j_gene: TRBJ2-2; CDR3aa: CASSSGGATGELFF; CDR3nt: TGTGCCAGCAGTAGCGGGGGGGCGACCGGGGAGCTGTTTTTT
v_gene: TRBV19; d_gene: TRBD2; abundance: NA; j_gene: TRBJ2-7; CDR3aa: CASSIGTGTSGMSYEQYF; CDR3nt: TGTGCCAGTAGTATAGGAACCGGGACTAGCGGGATGTCCTACGAGCAGTACTTC
v_gene: TRBV5-4; d_gene: TRBD1; abundance: NA; j_gene: TRBJ1-1; CDR3aa: CASSSETGGEAFF; CDR3nt: TGTGCCAGCAGCTCAGAGACAGGGGGCGAAGCTTTCTTT
v_gene: TRBV7-2; d_gene: NA; abundance: NA; j_gene: TRBJ1-2; CDR3aa: CASQATEGGYTF; CDR3nt: TGTGCCAGCCAGGCAACAGAGGGTGGCTACACCTTC
v_gene: TRBV6-5; d_gene: TRBD2; abundance: NA; j_gene: TRBJ2-1; CDR3aa: CASSFTSGGRSEQFF; CDR3nt: TGTGCCAGCAGTTTCACTAGCGGGGGGCGTAGTGAGCAGTTCTTC
v_gene: TRBV19; d_gene: NA; abundance: NA; j_gene: TRBJ2-1; CDR3aa: CASTFQSRRGEQFF; CDR3nt: TGTGCCAGTACCTTTCAGTCCCGTAGGGGGGAGCAGTTCTTC
v_gene: TRBV9; d_gene: NA; abundance: NA; j_gene: TRBJ2-2; CDR3aa: CASSVGAGANTGELFF; CDR3nt: TGTGCCAGCAGCGTAGGGGCGGGTGCGAACACCGGGGAGCTGTTTTTT
v_gene: TRBV14; d_gene: NA; abundance: NA; j_gene: TRBJ1-2; CDR3aa: CASSNKPGLYGYTF; CDR3nt: TGTGCCAGCAGCAACAAGCCAGGGCTCTATGGCTACACCTTC
v_gene: TRBV28; d_gene: TRBD2; abundance: NA; j_gene: TRBJ2-7; CDR3aa: CASTPGGIYEQYF; CDR3nt: TGTGCCAGCACCCCGGGGGGGATCTACGAGCAGTACTTC
v_gene: TRBV6-5; d_gene: NA; abundance: NA; j_gene: TRBJ2-7; CDR3aa: CASSYSGPGLYEQYF; CDR3nt: TGTGCCAGCAGTTACTCCGGCCCAGGGTTATACGAGCAGTACTTC
v_gene: TRBV29-1; d_gene: NA; abundance: NA; j_gene: TRBJ2-5; CDR3aa: CSVDRGSGLGTQYF; CDR3nt: TGCAGCGTCGATCGTGGCAGCGGCTTGGGGACCCAGTACTTC
v_gene: TRBV9; d_gene: TRBD2; abundance: NA; j_gene: TRBJ2-7; CDR3aa: CASSPLSASGAYEQYF; CDR3nt: TGTGCCAGCAGCCCCCTGTCGGCTAGCGGGGCCTACGAGCAGTACTTC
v_gene: TRBV6-5; d_gene: NA; abundance: NA; j_gene: TRBJ2-1; CDR3aa: CASSNRDTRGNEQFF; CDR3nt: TGTGCCAGCAGTAACCGGGACACCCGAGGCAATGAGCAGTTCTTC
v_gene: TRBV7-8; d_gene: NA; abundance: NA; j_gene: TRBJ2-7; CDR3aa: CASSLAGGSYEQYF; CDR3nt: TGTGCCAGCAGCTTAGCGGGAGGTAGCTACGAGCAGTACTTC
v_gene: TRBV28; d_gene: NA; abundance: NA; j_gene: TRBJ2-4; CDR3aa: CASSAYQDRENIQYF; CDR3nt: TGTGCCAGCAGTGCATATCAGGATAGAGAGAACATTCAGTACTTC
v_gene: TRBV6-1; d_gene: NA; abundance: NA; j_gene: TRBJ2-1; CDR3aa: CASRSSEISYNEQFF; CDR3nt: TGTGCCAGCCGGTCGTCGGAGATCTCCTACAATGAGCAGTTCTTC
v_gene: TRBV4-2; d_gene: NA; abundance: NA; j_gene: TRBJ2-3; CDR3aa: CASSQGAVTSTDTQYF; CDR3nt: TGTGCCAGCAGCCAGGGAGCAGTTACTAGCACAGATACGCAGTATTTT
v_gene: TRBV9; d_gene: TRBD1; abundance: NA; j_gene: TRBJ2-7; CDR3aa: CASNRGQGASYEQYF; CDR3nt: TGTGCCAGCAATAGGGGACAGGGGGCATCCTACGAGCAGTACTTC
v_gene: TRBV4-3; d_gene: TRBD1; abundance: NA; j_gene: TRBJ2-7; CDR3aa: CASSQTGQGNYEQYF; CDR3nt: TGCGCCAGCAGCCAGACGGGACAGGGGAATTACGAGCAGTACTTC
v_gene: TRBV15; d_gene: TRBD2; abundance: NA; j_gene: TRBJ2-1; CDR3aa: CATSRGAGGDEQFF; CDR3nt: TGTGCCACCAGCAGAGGAGCGGGAGGCGATGAGCAGTTCTTC
v_gene: TRBV13; d_gene: TRBD2; abundance: NA; j_gene: TRBJ2-3; CDR3aa: CASSNRLAGVTDTQYF; CDR3nt: TGTGCCAGCAGCAACCGACTAGCGGGGGTCACAGATACGCAGTATTTT
v_gene: TRBV7-9; d_gene: TRBD2; abundance: NA; j_gene: TRBJ2-2; CDR3aa: CASSETSGGNTGELFF; CDR3nt: TGTGCCAGCAGCGAAACTAGCGGGGGGAACACCGGGGAGCTGTTTTTT